Given below is one TCR beta chain in context. From germline, CDR1 is SGHAT and CDR2 FQNNGV. The V and J ends lost 4 bases and 2 bases, in that order; junction bases with no gene match: 10. The length of the CDR3 is 19 residues. This entry belongs to a study of blood T cell repertoires in COVID-19. Libraries were prepared by immunoSEQ multiplex PCR; TCRdb keeps only in-frame clonotypes and omits some of them. The sample has some 490,000 clones, around 85% seen once. The specimen was PBMCs or T cells enriched from blood (not recorded which). This clonotype was obtained from a woman aged 55-70 years who had recovered from COVID-19. The gene calls are TRBV11-2 and TRBJ2-3; 15 bases fit TRBD2. CDR3 in amino acids: CASSSSGLAGGWNTDTQYF. The DNA of the CDR3 is TGTGCCAGCAGCTCCTCCGGACTAGCGGGGGGGTGGAACACAGATACGCAGTATTTT.